What follows are 2 T cell receptor beta chains derived from one specimen sequenced in a study of shared clonotypes between healthy human individuals. The data were produced by immunoSEQ multiplex PCR, yet TCRdb's version contains in-frame clones alone and is incomplete. The sample records hundreds of thousands of clones, roughly 98% being singletons. CD45RO-negative, CCR7-selected cells formed the naive CD8 fraction, which excluded terminally differentiated effector memory CD45RA+ cells. Sequences were obtained from naive CD8+ T cells sorted from blood. Receptors originate from a man between 25 and 39 years old in good health.

This chain links TRBV13 with TRBJ1-4, with D possibly being TRBD1 (6 bases). The V and J ends lost 5 bases and 3 bases respectively, with 16 bases between them. Germline V gene sequence: CDR1 PRHDT, CDR2 FYEKMQ (reference sequence). CDR3 length equals 16 residues. The CDR3 coding sequence is TGTGCCAGCAGCGTTACAGGGATTTCGGCTAATGAAAAACTGTTTTTT. Translated, it gives CASSVTGISANEKLFF.

V and J are TRBV10-3 and TRBJ2-5, with TRBD1 matching over 8 bases. The germline V gene encodes CDR1 ENHRY and CDR2 SYGVKD. Germline trimming cut 3 bases from V and 2 bases from J; bases unmatched to any gene: 11. The CDR3 covers 17 residues. The CDR3 spells CAISDPVDRVGQETQYF. DNA for the CDR3: TGTGCCATCAGTGATCCTGTGGACAGGGTAGGGCAAGAGACCCAGTACTTC.